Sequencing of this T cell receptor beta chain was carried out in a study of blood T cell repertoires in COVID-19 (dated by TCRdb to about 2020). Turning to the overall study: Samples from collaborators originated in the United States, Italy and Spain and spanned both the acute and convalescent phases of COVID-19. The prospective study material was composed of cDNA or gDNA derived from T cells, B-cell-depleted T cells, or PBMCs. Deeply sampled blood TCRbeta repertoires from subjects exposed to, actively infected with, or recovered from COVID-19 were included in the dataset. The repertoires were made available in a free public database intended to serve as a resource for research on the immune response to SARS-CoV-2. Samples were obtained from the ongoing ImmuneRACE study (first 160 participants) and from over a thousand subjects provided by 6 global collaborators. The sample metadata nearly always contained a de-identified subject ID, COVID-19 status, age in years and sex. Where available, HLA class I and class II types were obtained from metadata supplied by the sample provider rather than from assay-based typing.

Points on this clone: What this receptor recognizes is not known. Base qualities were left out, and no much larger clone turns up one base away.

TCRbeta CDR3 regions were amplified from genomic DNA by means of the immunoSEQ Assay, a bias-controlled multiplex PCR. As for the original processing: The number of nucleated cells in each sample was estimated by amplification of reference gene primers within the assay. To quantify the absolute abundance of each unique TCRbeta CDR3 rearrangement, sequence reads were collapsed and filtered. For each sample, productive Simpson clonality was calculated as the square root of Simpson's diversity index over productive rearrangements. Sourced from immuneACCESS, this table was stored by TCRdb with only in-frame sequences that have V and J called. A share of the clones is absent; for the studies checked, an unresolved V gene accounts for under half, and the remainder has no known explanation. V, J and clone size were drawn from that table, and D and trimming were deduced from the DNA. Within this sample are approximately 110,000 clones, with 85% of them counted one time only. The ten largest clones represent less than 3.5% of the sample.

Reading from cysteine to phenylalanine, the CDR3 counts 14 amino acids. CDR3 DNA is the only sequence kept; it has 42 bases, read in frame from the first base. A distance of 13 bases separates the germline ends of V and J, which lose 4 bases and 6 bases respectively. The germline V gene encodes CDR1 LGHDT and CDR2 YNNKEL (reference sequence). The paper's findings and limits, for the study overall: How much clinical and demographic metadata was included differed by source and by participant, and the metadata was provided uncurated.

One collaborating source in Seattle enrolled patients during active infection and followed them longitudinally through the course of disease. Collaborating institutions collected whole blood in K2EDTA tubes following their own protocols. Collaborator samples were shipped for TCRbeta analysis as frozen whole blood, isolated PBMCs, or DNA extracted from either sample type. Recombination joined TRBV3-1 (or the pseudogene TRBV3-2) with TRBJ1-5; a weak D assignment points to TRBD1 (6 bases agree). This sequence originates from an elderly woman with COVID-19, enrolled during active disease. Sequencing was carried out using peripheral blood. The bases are TGTGCCAGCAGCCCGTACAGGGTAGTTCAGCCCCAGCATTTT. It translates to CASSPYRVVQPQHF.